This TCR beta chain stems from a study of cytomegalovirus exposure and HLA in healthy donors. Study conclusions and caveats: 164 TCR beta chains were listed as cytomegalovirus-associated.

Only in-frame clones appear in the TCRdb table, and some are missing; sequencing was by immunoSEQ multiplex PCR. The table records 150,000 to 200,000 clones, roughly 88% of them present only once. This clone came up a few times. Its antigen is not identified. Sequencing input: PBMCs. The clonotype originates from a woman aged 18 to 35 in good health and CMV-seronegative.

The CDR3 nucleotides are TGTGCCAGCAGCCGCACCTCGGGGGAAATGGCCATATATTTT. This gives the protein CASSRTSGEMAIYF. The V and J genes are TRBV14 and TRBJ1-3, with D tentatively TRBD1 (5 bases). V was cut by 4 bases and J by 11 bases, with 18 bases left in between. Germline lookup yields CDR1 SGHDN and CDR2 FVKESK. This CDR3 has 14 residues.